The 13 T cell receptor beta chains given below trace back to one sample, sequenced in a study of blood T cells in healthy people across ages. A second PCR, run for about 6 to 12 cycles, used a sample-barcoded 5' primer plus a J-beta primer mix. Using its own MiXCR run on the 5' RACE reads, TCRdb lists one record per CDR3 protein. This sample has over 1,500,000 distinct CDR3 sequences; about 39% occur once, and the top ten carry under 25%. The specimen sequenced was blood. These receptors were taken from a human donor in good health.

With respect to this clonotype: A much more abundant neighbour one base away suggests this may be a read error. This sequence joins TRBV29-1 and TRBJ2-1; no clear D. Germline V gene sequence: CDR1 SQVTM, CDR2 ANQGSEA. The CDR3 covers 12 residues. V gave up 4 bases and J gave up 13 bases, with 17 bases separating them. The CDR3 DNA is TGCAGCGTTGTTCTTCAAGGAATCGGTCAGTTCTTC. Translating it yields CSVVLQGIGQFF.

The chain joins TRBV2 to TRBJ1-1; D remains ambiguous. V lost 7 bases to trimming and J lost 2 bases, with 11 bases between them. The CDR3 totals 13 residues. Germline V gene lookup returns CDR1 SNHLY and CDR2 FYNNEI. The DNA of the CDR3 is TGTGCCAGCACAGAGGAGAGAAACACTGAAGCTTTCTTT. Its protein product is CASTEERNTEAFF.

The table lists this clonotype with many counts. V and J are TRBV10-3 and TRBJ2-7; TRBD2 matches 7 bases. V lost 4 bases and J lost 0; bases outside the gene matches: 3. Germline values: CDR1 ENHRY, CDR2 SYGVKD. CDR3 length: 14 amino acids. CDR3 DNA: TGTGCCATCAGTGTTCTAGCGGACTCCTACGAGCAGTACTTC. Translated, it gives CAISVLADSYEQYF.

This clonotype was seen more than once but under ten times. V usage is TRBV20-1 and J usage is TRBJ2-5, with TRBD2 identical over 11 bases. The ends lost 0 bases at V and 5 bases at J; junction bases unmatched: 5. Germline V gene lookup returns CDR1 DFQATT and CDR2 SNEGSKA (reference sequence). CDR3 length: 15 amino acids. In nucleotides, the CDR3 is TGCAGTGCTAGAGAAATAGCGGGGGGGCGGGAGACCCAGTACTTC. Protein: CSAREIAGGRETQYF.

This clonotype was recorded a few times. V is TRBV7-9 and J is TRBJ2-4; D is uncertain. The J call may not be correct, given that the DNA end is closer to TRBJ2-7. In germline, CDR1 is SEHNR, CDR2 FQNEAQ (reference sequence). CDR3 size: 11 residues. This CDR3 is CASTNLFEQYF. The CDR3 bases are TGTGCCAGCACGAACCTCTTCGAGCAGTACTTC.

The chain carries TRBV5-1 and TRBJ2-1, with a possible D match to TRBD2 (7 bases). CDR3 size: 16 residues. Trimming cost V 2 bases and J 8 bases, with 20 bases left between them. Germline V gene sequence: CDR1 SGHRS, CDR2 YFSETQ. This CDR3 reads CASSFGGPASMDEQFF. CDR3 nucleotides: TGCGCCAGCAGCTTCGGGGGGCCGGCCTCGATGGATGAGCAGTTCTTC. The whole variable domain, remainder taken from reference TRBV5-1 and TRBJ2-1, is KAGVTQTPRYLIKTRGQQVTLSCSPISGHRSVSWYQQTPGQGLQFLFEYFSETQRNKGNFPGRFSGRQFSNSRSEMNVSTLELGDSALYLCASSFGGPASMDEQFFGPGTRLTVL.

This clonotype was recorded a few times. The chain employs TRBV5-5 and TRBJ1-2, with unresolved D. The V end was cut by 1 base, the J end by 11 bases, with 12 bases between. The CDR3 sequence is 12 residues long. Germline V gene lookup returns CDR1 SGHKS and CDR2 YYEKEE (reference sequence). CDR3 sequence (DNA): TGTGCCAGCAGCTTGATGGAGACTCTATACACCTTC. Translating it yields CASSLMETLYTF.

This clonotype was counted between two and nine times. V gene TRBV5-5 combines with J gene TRBJ2-3; 7 nucleotides match TRBD2. The CDR3 consists of 16 residues. The trim removed 5 bases at V and 2 bases at J, leaving 11 bases unmatched. CDR1 SGHKS and CDR2 YYEKEE come from the germline V gene (reference sequence). The CDR3 coding sequence is TGTGCCAGCAGTCTCCTTGGACTAGGGCTCACAGATACGCAGTATTTT. Translated: CASSLLGLGLTDTQYF.

The chain combines TRBV12-5 with TRBJ2-4; D gene unclear. With the DNA end fitting TRBJ2-7 better, the J assignment may be wrong. The germline CDR1 and CDR2 sequences are LGHNT and FRNRAP. The CDR3 is made up of 14 amino acids. The CDR3 is CASGLVGSTHEQYF. In nucleotides, the CDR3 is TGTGCTAGTGGTTTGGTTGGAAGCACCCACGAGCAGTACTTC.

V usage is TRBV19 and J usage is TRBJ1-1, with 9 bases that match TRBD1. Germline V lookup: CDR1 LNHDA, CDR2 SQIVND (reference sequence). Losses at the gene ends were 5 bases for V and 4 bases for J; bases not matched to a gene: 8. CDR3 length: 15 amino acids. CDR3 sequence: CASSARGQGATEAFF. CDR3 in DNA: TGTGCCAGTAGTGCCCGGGGACAGGGCGCCACTGAAGCTTTCTTT.

This chain connects TRBV11-2 to TRBJ2-5, with 9 bases identical to TRBD2. The trim removed 1 base at V and 6 bases at J, leaving 6 bases unmatched. There are 15 residues in the CDR3. Germline loops: CDR1 SGHAT, CDR2 FQNNGV. The CDR3 spells CASSLGGGGAKTQYF. CDR3 in DNA: TGTGCCAGCAGCTTAGGAGGCGGGGGGGCGAAGACCCAGTACTTC.

The table lists this clonotype with a few counts. The chain has TRBV9 and TRBJ2-1; 7 bases line up with TRBD2. The CDR3 consists of 12 residues. CDR1 and CDR2 (germline): SGDLS, YYNGEE. After removal of 4 bases from V and 12 bases from J, the junction contained 7 bases not matched to a gene. The CDR3 DNA is TGTGCCAGCAGCTTCCCGCCGGGGGGGCAGTTCTTC. Translated: CASSFPPGGQFF.

This clonotype was seen a handful of times. The CDR3 nucleotides are TGCAGCGCACGACTGACAGGGCTTTATGGCTACACCTTC. This gives the protein CSARLTGLYGYTF. This sequence joins TRBV29-1 and TRBJ1-2; 7 positions match TRBD1. The V gene end was trimmed by 7 bases and the J gene end by 5 bases; junction bases not matched to a gene: 10. The CDR3 consists of 13 residues. Germline CDR1 SQVTM, CDR2 ANQGSEA.